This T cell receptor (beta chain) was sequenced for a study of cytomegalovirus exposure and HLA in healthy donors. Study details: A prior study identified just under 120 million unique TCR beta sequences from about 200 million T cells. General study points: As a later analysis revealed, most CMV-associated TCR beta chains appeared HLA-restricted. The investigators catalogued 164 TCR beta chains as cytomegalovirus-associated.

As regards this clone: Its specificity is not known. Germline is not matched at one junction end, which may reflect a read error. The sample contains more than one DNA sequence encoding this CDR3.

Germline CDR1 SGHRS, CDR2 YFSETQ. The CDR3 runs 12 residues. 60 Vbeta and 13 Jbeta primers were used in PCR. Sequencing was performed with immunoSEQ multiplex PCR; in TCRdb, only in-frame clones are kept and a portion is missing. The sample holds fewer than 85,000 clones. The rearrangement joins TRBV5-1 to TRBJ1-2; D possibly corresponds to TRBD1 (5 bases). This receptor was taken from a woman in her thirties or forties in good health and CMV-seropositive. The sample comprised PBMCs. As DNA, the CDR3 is TGCGCCAGTAGCTCGACAGACTATGGCTACACCTTC. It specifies CASSSTDYGYTF.